Listed here are 5 T cell receptor beta chains from one sample, sequenced in a study of human T cells and chemical hapten exposure. TCRdb independently ran MiXCR on the RACE reads; one entry per CDR3 protein. The sample consists of some 350,000 distinct CDR3 sequences, under 6.5% of them appearing once. Time point of the sample: patch test 2, 6 weeks after DPC sensitization. Treatment described: therapeutic diphenylcyclopropenone sensitization with weekly scalp DPC. Material: whole blood, obtained in connection with sensitization to the hapten diphenylcyclopropenone (DPC). The source is a woman between 18 and 29 years old with alopecia areata. Some clones in this sample may be carry-over from other donors' samples.

This clonotype was seen many times. The CDR3 nucleotides are TGCAGCGCCCCGCAGAGTCTACTAGACAACAATGAGCAGTTCTTC. Its translation is CSAPQSLLDNNEQFF. The V call is TRBV20-1, the J call TRBJ2-1, with D possibly being TRBD2 (5 bases). CDR1 DFQATT and CDR2 SNEGSKA come from the germline V gene (reference sequence). The CDR3 length is 15 residues.

As concerns this clonotype: The junction does not match germline at one end; this may be a read error. The rearrangement uses TRBV6-6 and TRBJ1-4, with 9 positions matching TRBD1. This CDR3 comprises 14 residues. Germline values: CDR1 MNHNY, CDR2 SVGAGI (reference sequence). The CDR3 is CTSRTGGQHEKLFF. The DNA for the CDR3 is TGTACCAGCAGAACAGGGGGCCAGCATGAAAAACTGTTTTTT.

The chain combines TRBV7-8 with TRBJ1-2; 9 nucleotides align to TRBD1. The CDR3 is made up of 15 amino acids. V lost 4 bases and J lost 2; bases outside the gene matches: 5. Germline V gene lookup returns CDR1 SGHVS and CDR2 FQNEAQ. The CDR3 loop is CASSSLTGGNYGYTF. The DNA for the CDR3 is TGTGCCAGCAGCTCCCTGACAGGGGGAAACTATGGCTACACCTTC. Complete variable domain (other parts from reference TRBV7-8 and TRBJ1-2): GAGVSQSPRYKVAKRGQDVALRCDPISGHVSLFWYQQALGQGPEFLTYFQNEAQLDKSGLPSDRFFAERPEGSVSTLKIQRTQQEDSAVYLCASSSLTGGNYGYTFGSGTRLTVV.

The rearrangement joins TRBV7-2 to TRBJ1-1; TRBD1 agrees at 9 bases. This CDR3 is built from 17 residues. V dropped 7 bases and J dropped 3; count of bases not matched to a gene: 15. Germline lookup yields CDR1 SGHTA and CDR2 FQGNSA. CDR3 in amino acids: CASIRPGQGIRDTEAFF. DNA of the CDR3: TGTGCCAGCATACGACCGGGACAGGGCATCCGGGACACTGAAGCTTTCTTT.

Concerning this clonotype: A far larger clone is one nucleotide away, so this likely arose from a read error. The chain links TRBV7-8 to TRBJ1-1; no reliable D call. The CDR3 runs 13 residues. CDR1 and CDR2 from the germline V gene are SGHVS and FQNEAQ. With 0 bases removed from V and 1 base from J, the gap between germline ends came to 3 bases. The CDR3 DNA reads as TGTGCCAGCAGCTTAGCTTGGAACACTGAAGCTTTCTTT. This sequence encodes CASSLAWNTEAFF.